A selection of T cell receptor beta chains follows, all from one sample in a study of shared clonotypes between healthy human individuals. The repertoire was sequenced with immunoSEQ multiplex PCR; TCRdb's copy has only in-frame clones and lacks some. Here the sample spans fewer than 1.4 million clones, roughly 74% being singletons. The sequencing input was memory CD4+ T cells from PBMCs. Source of these receptors: a man between 18 and 29 years old in good health. Some clones in this sample may be carry-over from other donors' samples. The CDR3 runs from the conserved cysteine through the conserved F or W. The D gene is left open where the match is weak. A row's size may be missing; if present it is once, few, many or a size class.

D gene	clone size	V gene	J gene	CDR3 protein	CDR3 DNA
TRBD1	few	TRBV6-5	TRBJ1-4	CASSRQGDEKLFF	TGTGCCAGCAGTCGACAGGGAGATGAAAAACTGTTTTTT
.	once	TRBV28	TRBJ2-5	CASSLAQVLEETQYF	TGTGCCAGCAGTTTGGCACAGGTACTGGAAGAGACCCAGTACTTC
.	.	TRBV6-5	TRBJ2-4	CASSYSRAYGNIQYF	TGTGCCAGCAGTTACTCGCGTGCGTACGGAAACATTCAGTACTTC
.	few	TRBV30	TRBJ2-2	CAWSPRGELFF	TGTGCCTGGAGTCCTAGAGGGGAGCTGTTTTTT
.	.	TRBV4-2	TRBJ2-5	CASSQGSRQVETQYF	TGTGCCAGCAGCCAAGGTTCTAGGCAGGTGGAGACCCAGTACTTC
.	few	TRBV30	TRBJ2-7	CAWRGTLSYEQYF	TGTGCCTGGAGAGGGACTCTCTCCTACGAGCAGTACTTC
.	.	TRBV6-1	TRBJ1-1	CASSEAAGLNTEAFF	TGTGCCAGCAGTGAAGCGGCAGGGCTGAACACTGAAGCTTTCTTT
TRBD1	.	TRBV5-5	TRBJ2-5	CASSWGQTQETQYF	TGTGCCAGCAGCTGGGGACAGACACAAGAGACCCAGTACTTC
TRBD1	once	TRBV6-1	TRBJ2-7	CASSWTGVDEQYF	TGTGCCAGCTCCTGGACAGGGGTCGACGAGCAGTACTTC
.	.	TRBV7-2	TRBJ1-5	CASGLPQHF	TGTGCCAGCGGCCTACCCCAGCATTTT
.	.	TRBV7-8	TRBJ1-5	CASSPTTVNQPQHF	TGTGCCAGCAGCCCTACCACAGTCAATCAGCCCCAGCATTTT
.	.	TRBV4-3	TRBJ1-1	CASSQEVGRTEAFF	TGCGCCAGCAGCCAAGAAGTCGGGCGGACTGAAGCTTTCTTT
.	.	TRBV4-3	TRBJ1-2	CASSQGSSFGYTF	TGCGCCAGCAGCCAAGGGTCATCGTTTGGCTACACCTTC
TRBD1	.	TRBV6-5	TRBJ2-7	CASSYRDRGYEQYF	TGTGCCAGCAGTTACCGGGACAGGGGCTACGAGCAGTACTTC
.	.	TRBV7-2	TRBJ2-3	CASSSRPRDTQYF	TGTGCCAGCAGCTCTCGGCCAAGGGATACGCAGTATTTT
.	once	TRBV9	TRBJ1-3	CASSVEPGRRGNTIYF	TGTGCCAGCAGCGTAGAGCCGGGCAGGCGCGGAAACACCATATATTTT
TRBD2	.	TRBV2	TRBJ2-1	CASPASGRAFYYEQFF	TGTGCCAGCCCAGCCAGCGGGAGGGCCTTCTATTATGAGCAGTTCTTC
.	.	TRBV30	TRBJ1-4	CAWSGRTLNEKLFF	TGTGCCTGGAGTGGGAGGACCCTTAATGAAAAACTGTTTTTT
.	.	TRBV5-6	TRBJ2-7	CASSPSLRRSYEQYF	TGTGCCAGCAGCCCTAGCCTTCGACGGTCCTACGAGCAGTACTTC
.	.	TRBV11-2	TRBJ2-3	CASSPRHTDTQYF	TGTGCCAGCAGCCCACGCCACACAGATACGCAGTATTTT
.	.	TRBV2	TRBJ1-1	CASSFTGKNTEAFF	TGTGCCAGCAGTTTCACAGGGAAGAACACTGAAGCTTTCTTT
TRBD1	.	TRBV6-1	TRBJ1-1	CASSRQGLDTEAFF	TGTGCCAGCAGCCGACAGGGTTTGGACACTGAAGCTTTCTTT
TRBD1	once	TRBV9	TRBJ1-4	CASSPSQGGFNEKLFF	TGTGCCAGCAGCCCGTCACAGGGGGGGTTTAATGAAAAACTGTTTTTT
TRBD1	.	TRBV5-1	TRBJ2-1	CASSEYRGTYNEQFF	TGCGCCAGCAGCGAATACAGGGGTACCTACAATGAGCAGTTCTTC
.	few	TRBV6-1	TRBJ2-7	CASSDTQRDPRQYF	TGTGCCAGCAGCGATACACAAAGGGACCCCAGGCAGTACTTC
TRBD1	.	TRBV9	TRBJ2-1	CASNRQGTPYNEQFF	TGTGCCAGCAATCGACAGGGAACCCCTTACAATGAGCAGTTCTTC
.	.	TRBV6-6	TRBJ1-2	CASSYSASERGYTF	TGTGCCAGCAGTTACTCGGCTTCGGAGAGGGGCTACACCTTC
.	.	TRBV6-1	TRBJ2-7	CASSFVYDQYEQYF	TGTGCCAGCAGTTTTGTTTACGATCAGTACGAGCAGTACTTC
.	.	TRBV18	TRBJ2-7	CASSPRTDSYEQYF	TGTGCCAGCTCACCACGCACGGACTCCTACGAGCAGTACTTC
.	.	TRBV5-6	TRBJ2-5	CASTYGQRKTQYF	TGTGCCAGCACCTACGGACAGCGAAAGACCCAGTACTTC